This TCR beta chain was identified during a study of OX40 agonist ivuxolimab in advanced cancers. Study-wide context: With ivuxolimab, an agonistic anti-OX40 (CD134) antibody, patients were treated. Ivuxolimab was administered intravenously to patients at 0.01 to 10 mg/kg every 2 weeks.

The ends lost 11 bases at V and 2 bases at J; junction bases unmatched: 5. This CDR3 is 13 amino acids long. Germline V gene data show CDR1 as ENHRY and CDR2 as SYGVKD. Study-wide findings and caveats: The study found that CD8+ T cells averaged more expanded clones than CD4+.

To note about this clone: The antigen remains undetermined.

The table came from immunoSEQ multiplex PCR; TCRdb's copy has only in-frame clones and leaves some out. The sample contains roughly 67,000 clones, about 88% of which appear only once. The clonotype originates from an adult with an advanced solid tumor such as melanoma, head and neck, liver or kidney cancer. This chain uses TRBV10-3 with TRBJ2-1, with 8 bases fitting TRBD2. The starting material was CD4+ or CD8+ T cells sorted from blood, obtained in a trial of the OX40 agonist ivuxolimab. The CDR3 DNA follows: TGTGCCTCGCGGGAGGACGCCTACAATGAGCAGTTCTTC. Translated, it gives CASREDAYNEQFF.